This T cell receptor (beta chain) is from a study of blood T cell repertoires in COVID-19. Profiled with immunoSEQ multiplex PCR; TCRdb holds only in-frame clones, not every one. The sample holds 210,000 or so clones; roughly 80% are singletons and the top ten take 7.5% to 9%. Losses at the gene ends were 3 bases for V and 1 base for J; bases not matched to a gene: 3. Germline V lookup: CDR1 MNHNS, CDR2 SASEGT. The CDR3 runs to 15 residues. The sequence came from a woman older than 75 with COVID-19, enrolled during active disease. The chain links TRBV6-1 to TRBJ2-7; 10 bases agree with TRBD1. The sequenced material came from peripheral blood. Here the CDR3 DNA reads TGTGCCAGCAGTGAGCGGGACAGGGGTTCCTACGAGCAGTACTTC. Translation: CASSERDRGSYEQYF.